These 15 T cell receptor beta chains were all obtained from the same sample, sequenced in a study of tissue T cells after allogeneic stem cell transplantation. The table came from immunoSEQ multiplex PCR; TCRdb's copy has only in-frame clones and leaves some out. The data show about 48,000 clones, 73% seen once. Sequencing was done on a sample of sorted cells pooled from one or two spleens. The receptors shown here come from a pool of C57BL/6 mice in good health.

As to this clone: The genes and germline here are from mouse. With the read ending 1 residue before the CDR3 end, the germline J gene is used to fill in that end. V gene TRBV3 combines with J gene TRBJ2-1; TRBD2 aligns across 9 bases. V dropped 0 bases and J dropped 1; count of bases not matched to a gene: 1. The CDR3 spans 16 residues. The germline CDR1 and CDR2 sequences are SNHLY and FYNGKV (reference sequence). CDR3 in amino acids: CASSLAWGGNYAEQFF. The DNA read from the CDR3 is TGTGCCAGCAGCTTAGCCTGGGGGGGGAACTATGCTGAGCAGTTC.

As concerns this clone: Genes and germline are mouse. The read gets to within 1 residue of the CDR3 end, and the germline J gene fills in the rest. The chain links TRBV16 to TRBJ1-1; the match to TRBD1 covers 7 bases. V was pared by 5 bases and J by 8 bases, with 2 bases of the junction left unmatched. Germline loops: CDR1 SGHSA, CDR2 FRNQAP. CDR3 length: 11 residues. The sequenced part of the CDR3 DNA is TGTGCAAGCAGCCCGGGACAGGAAGTCTTC. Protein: CASSPGQEVF. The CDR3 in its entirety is CASSPGQEVFF.

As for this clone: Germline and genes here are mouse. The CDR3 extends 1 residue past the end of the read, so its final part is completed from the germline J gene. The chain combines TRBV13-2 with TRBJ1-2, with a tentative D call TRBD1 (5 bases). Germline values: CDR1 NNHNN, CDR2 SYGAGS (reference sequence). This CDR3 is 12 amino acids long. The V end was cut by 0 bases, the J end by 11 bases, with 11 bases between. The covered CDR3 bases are TGTGCCAGCGGTGATGCTGACAGCCATTACACC. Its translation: CASGDADSHYT. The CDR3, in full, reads CASGDADSHYTF.

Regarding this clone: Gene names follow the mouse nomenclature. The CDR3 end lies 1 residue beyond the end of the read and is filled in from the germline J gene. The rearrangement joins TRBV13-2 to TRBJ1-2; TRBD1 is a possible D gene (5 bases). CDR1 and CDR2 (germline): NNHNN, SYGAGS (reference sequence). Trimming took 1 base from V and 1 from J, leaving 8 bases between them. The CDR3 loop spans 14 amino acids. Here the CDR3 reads CASGDTGVNSDYTF. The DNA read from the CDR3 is TGTGCCAGCGGTGATACGGGGGTAAACTCCGACTACACC.

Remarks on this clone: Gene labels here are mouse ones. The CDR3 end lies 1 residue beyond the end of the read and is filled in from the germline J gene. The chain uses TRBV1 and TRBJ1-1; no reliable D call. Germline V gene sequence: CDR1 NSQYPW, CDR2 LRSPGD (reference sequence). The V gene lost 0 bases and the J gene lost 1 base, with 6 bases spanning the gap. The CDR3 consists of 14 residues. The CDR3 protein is CTCSADMGNTEVFF. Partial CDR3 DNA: TGCACCTGCAGTGCAGATATGGGGAACACAGAAGTCTTC.

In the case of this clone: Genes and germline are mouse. This CDR3 is CASSQGGALDTQYF. The CDR3 bases that were read are TGTGCCAGCAGCCAAGGGGGGGCGCTTGACACCCAGTAC. V is TRBV5 and J is TRBJ2-5; TRBD2 is a possible D gene (7 bases). The sequenced fragment ends 1 residue before the CDR3 boundary, so the rest is inferred from the germline J gene. CDR3 length: 14 residues. The V end lost 1 base, the J end lost 6 bases, and 11 bases lay between the germline ends. Germline V gene data show CDR1 as LGHNA and CDR2 as YNLKQL (reference sequence).

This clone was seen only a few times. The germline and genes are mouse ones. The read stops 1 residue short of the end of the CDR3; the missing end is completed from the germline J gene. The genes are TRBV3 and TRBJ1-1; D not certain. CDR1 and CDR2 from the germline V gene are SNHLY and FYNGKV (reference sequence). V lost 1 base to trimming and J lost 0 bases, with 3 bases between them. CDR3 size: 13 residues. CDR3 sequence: CASSLEANTEVFF. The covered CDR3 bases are TGTGCCAGCAGCTTAGAAGCAAACACAGAAGTCTTC. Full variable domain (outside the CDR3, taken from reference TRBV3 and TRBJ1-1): GPKVLQIPSHQIIDMGQMVTLNCDPVSNHLYFYWYKQILGQQMEFLVNFYNGKVMEKSKLFKDQFSVERPDGSYFTLKIQPTALEDSAVYFCASSLEANTEVFFGKGTRLTVV.

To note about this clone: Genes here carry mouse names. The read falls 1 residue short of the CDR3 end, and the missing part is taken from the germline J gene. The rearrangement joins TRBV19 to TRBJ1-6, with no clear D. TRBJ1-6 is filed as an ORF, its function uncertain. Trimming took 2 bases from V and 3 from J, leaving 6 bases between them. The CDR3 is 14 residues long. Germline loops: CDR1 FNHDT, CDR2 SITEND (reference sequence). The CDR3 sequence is CASSMANYNSPLYF. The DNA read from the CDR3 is TGTGCCAGCAGTATGGCAAACTATAATTCGCCCCTCTAC.

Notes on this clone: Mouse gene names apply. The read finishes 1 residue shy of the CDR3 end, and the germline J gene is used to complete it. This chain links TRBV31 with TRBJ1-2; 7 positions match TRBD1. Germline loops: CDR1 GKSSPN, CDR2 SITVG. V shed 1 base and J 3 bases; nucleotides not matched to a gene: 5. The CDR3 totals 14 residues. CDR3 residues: CAWSPTGEDSDYTF. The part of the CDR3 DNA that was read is TGTGCCTGGAGTCCAACAGGGGAGGACTCCGACTACACC.

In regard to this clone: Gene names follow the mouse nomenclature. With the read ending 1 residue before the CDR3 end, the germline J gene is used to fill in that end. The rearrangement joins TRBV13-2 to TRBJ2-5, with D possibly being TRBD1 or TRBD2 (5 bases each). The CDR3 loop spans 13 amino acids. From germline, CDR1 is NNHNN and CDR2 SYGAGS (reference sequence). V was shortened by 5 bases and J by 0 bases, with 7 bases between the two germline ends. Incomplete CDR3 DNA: TGTGCCAGCGGCTGGGACAACCAAGACACCCAGTAC. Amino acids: CASGWDNQDTQY. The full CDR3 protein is CASGWDNQDTQYF.

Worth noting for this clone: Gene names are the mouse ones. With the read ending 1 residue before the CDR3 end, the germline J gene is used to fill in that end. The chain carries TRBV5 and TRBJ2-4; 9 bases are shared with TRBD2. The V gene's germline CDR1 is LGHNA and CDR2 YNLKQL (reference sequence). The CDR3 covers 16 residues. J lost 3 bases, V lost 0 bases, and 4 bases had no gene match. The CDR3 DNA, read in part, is TGTGCCAGCAGCCAAGACTGGGGGGGTGGGCAAAACACCTTGTAC. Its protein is CASSQDWGGGQNTLY. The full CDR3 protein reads CASSQDWGGGQNTLYF.

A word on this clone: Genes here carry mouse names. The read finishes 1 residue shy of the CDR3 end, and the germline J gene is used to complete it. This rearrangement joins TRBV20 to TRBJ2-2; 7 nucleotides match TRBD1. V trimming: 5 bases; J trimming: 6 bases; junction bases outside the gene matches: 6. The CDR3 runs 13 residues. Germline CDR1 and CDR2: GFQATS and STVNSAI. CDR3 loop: CGAFGQEAGQLYF. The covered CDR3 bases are TGTGGTGCTTTCGGACAGGAGGCCGGGCAGCTCTAC.

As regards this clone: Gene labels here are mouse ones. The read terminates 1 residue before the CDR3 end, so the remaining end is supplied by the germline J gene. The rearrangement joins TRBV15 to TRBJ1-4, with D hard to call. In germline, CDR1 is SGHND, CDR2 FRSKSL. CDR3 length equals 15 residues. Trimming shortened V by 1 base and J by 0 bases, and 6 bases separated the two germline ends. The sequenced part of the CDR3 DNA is TGTGCCAGCAGTTTAGGACAAATTTCCAACGAAAGATTATTT. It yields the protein CASSLGQISNERLF. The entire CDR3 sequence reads CASSLGQISNERLFF.

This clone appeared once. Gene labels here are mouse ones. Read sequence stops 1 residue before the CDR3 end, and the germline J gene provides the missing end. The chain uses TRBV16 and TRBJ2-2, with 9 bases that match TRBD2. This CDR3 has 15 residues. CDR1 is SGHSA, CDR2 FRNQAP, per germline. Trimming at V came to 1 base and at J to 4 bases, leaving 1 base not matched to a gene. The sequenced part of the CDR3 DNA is TGTGCAAGCAGCTTAGGGGACTGGGCCACCGGGCAGCTCTAC. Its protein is CASSLGDWATGQLY. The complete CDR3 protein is CASSLGDWATGQLYF.

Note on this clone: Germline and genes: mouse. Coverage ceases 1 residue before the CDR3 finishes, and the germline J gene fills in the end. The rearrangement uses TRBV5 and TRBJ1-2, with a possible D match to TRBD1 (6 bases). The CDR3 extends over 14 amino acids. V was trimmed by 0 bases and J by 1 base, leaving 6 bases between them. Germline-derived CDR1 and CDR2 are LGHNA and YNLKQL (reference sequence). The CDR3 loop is CASSQEGGNSDYTF. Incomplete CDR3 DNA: TGTGCCAGCAGCCAAGAAGGGGGAAACTCCGACTACACC.